This T cell receptor beta chain appears in the sequencing data of a study of metastatic and nonmetastatic thyroid tumors. This clone was seen ten or more times. The length of the CDR3 is 13 residues. Germline CDR1 is DFQATT and CDR2 is SNEGSKA (reference sequence). Patients had received no treatment of any kind before thyroid surgery. Original methodology: Variation in CDR3 across clinicopathological groups served as the basis for constructing a distant-metastasis classifier in papillary thyroid cancer. TCRdb recomputed clones from the PCR reads via MiXCR. TCRdb's processing, not the authors' own work, is the source of the V and J calls. The data contain 75,000 to 95,000 clones, roughly an eighth of them seen just once; the ten biggest clones take up around 11%.

The sample comprised blood. This clonotype was obtained from a female donor with papillary thyroid cancer or a benign thyroid nodule (not recorded which). Some clones in this sample may be carry-over from other donors' samples. This chain links TRBV20-1 with TRBJ1-3; the match to TRBD1 covers 9 bases. CDR3 sequence: CSPGDRAGNTIYF. CDR3 in DNA: TGCAGCCCCGGGGACAGGGCTGGAAACACCATATATTTT.